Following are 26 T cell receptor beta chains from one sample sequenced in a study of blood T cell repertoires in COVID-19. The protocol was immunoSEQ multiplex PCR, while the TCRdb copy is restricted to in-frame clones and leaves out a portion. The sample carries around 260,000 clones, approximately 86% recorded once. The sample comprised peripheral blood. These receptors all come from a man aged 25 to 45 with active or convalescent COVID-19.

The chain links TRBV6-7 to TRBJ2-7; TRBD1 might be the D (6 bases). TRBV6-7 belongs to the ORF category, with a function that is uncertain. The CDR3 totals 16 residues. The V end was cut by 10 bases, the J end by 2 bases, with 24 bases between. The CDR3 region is CAIFPSTSGETYEQYF. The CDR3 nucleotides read TGTGCCATTTTCCCATCGACCTCAGGGGAGACCTACGAGCAGTACTTC.

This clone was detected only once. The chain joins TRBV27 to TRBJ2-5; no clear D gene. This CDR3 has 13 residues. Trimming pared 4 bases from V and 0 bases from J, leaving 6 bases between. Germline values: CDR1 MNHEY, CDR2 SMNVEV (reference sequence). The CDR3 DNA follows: TGTGCCAGCAGTTCCCCCAACCAAGAGACCCAGTACTTC. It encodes CASSSPNQETQYF.

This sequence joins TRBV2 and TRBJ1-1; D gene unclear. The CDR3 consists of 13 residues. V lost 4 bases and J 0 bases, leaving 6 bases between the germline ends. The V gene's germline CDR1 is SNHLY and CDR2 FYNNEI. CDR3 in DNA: TGTGCCAGCAGTGTTCTTCTGAACACTGAAGCTTTCTTT. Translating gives CASSVLLNTEAFF. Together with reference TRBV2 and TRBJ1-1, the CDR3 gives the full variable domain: EPEVTQTPSHQVTQMGQEVILRCVPISNHLYFYWYRQILGQKVEFLVSFYNNEISEKSEIFDDQFSVERPDGSNFTLKIRSTKLEDSAMYFCASSVLLNTEAFFGQGTRLTVV.

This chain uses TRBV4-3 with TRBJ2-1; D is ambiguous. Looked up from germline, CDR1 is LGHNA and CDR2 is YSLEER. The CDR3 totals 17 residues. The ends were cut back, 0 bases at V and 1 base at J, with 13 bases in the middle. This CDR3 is CASSQDFRVSSYNEQFF. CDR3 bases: TGCGCCAGCAGCCAAGATTTTCGGGTATCGTCCTACAATGAGCAGTTCTTC.

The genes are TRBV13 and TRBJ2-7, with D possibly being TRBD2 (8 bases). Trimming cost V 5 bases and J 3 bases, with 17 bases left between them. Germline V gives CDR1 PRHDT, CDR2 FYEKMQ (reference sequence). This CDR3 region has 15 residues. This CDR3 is CASSRTGAGGYEQYF. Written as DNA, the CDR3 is TGTGCCAGCAGCCGAACAGGGGCGGGGGGCTACGAGCAGTACTTC. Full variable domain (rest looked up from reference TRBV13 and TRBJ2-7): AAGVIQSPRHLIKEKRETATLKCYPIPRHDTVYWYQQGPGQDPQFLISFYEKMQSDKGSIPDRFSAQQFSDYHSELNMSSLELGDSALYFCASSRTGAGGYEQYFGPGTRLTVT.

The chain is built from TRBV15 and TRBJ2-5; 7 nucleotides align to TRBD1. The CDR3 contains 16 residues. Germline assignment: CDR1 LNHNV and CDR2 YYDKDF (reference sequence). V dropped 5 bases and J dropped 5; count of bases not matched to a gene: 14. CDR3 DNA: TGTGCCACCAGCGGAGCAGGCCAGGGGGTATTGGAGACCCAGTACTTC. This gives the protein CATSGAGQGVLETQYF.

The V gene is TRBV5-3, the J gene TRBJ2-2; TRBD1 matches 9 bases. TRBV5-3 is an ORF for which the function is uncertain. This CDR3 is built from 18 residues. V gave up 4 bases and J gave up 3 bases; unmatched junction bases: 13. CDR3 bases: TGTGCCAGAAGCCAGGGACAGGGAGAGGGAAGTTACACCGGGGAGCTGTTTTTT. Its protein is CARSQGQGEGSYTGELFF.

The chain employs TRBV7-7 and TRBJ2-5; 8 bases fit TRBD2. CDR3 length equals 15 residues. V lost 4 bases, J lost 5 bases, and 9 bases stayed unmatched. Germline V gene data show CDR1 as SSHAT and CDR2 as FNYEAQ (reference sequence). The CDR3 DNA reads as TGTGCCAGCAGCTCCGGGGGGGGCCTCCCGGAGACCCAGTACTTC. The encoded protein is CASSSGGGLPETQYF.

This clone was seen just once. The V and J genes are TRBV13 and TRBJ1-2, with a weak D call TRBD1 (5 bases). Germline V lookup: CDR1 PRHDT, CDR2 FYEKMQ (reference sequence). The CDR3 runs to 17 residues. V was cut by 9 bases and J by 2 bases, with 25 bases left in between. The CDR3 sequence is CASSERKPGLSNYGYTF. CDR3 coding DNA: TGTGCCAGTTCGGAGCGTAAACCGGGACTCTCAAACTATGGCTACACCTTC.

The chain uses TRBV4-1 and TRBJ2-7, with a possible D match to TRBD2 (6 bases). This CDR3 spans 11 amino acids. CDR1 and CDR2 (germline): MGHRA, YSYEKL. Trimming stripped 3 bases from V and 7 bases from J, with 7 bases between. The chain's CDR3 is CASSHGGEQYF. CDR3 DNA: TGCGCCAGCAGCCATGGAGGGGAGCAGTACTTC.

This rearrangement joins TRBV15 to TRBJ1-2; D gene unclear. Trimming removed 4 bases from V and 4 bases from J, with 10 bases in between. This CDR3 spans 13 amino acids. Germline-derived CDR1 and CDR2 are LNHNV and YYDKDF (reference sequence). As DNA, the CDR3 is TGTGCCACCAGCATACTCAATACCTATGGCTACACCTTC. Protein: CATSILNTYGYTF. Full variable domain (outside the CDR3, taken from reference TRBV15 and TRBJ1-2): DAMVIQNPRYQVTQFGKPVTLSCSQTLNHNVMYWYQQKSSQAPKLLFHYYDKDFNNEADTPDNFQSRRPNTSFCFLDIRSPGLGDTAMYLCATSILNTYGYTFGSGTRLTVV.

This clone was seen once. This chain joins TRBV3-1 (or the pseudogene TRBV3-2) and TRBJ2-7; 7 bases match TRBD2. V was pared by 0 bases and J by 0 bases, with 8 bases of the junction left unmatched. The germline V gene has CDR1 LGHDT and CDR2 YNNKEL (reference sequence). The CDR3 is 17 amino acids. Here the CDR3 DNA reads TGTGCCAGCAGCCAAGATCACGACGGGGGGAGCTCCTACGAGCAGTACTTC. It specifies CASSQDHDGGSSYEQYF.

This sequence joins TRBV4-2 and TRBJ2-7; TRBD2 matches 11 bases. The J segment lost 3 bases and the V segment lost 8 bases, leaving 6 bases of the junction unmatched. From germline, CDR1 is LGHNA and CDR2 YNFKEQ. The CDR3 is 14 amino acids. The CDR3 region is CASSSGRLFYEQYF. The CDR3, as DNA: TGTGCCAGCTCTAGCGGGAGGCTATTCTACGAGCAGTACTTC.

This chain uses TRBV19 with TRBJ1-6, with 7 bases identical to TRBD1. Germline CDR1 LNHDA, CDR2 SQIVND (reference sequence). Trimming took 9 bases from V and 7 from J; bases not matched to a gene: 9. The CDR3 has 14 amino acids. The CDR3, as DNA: TGTGCCAGCCGCTGGGACAGCAGCAATTCACCCCTCCACTTT. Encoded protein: CASRWDSSNSPLHF.

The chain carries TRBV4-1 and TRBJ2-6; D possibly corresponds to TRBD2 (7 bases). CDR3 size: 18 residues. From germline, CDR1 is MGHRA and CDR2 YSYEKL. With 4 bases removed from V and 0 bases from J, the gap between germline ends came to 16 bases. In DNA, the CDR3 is TGCGCCAGCAGCCCAAGAGGGGGGGCTAGCTCTGGGGCCAACGTCCTGACTTTC. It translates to CASSPRGGASSGANVLTF.

The CDR3 bases are TGCGCCAGCAGCTTGGTTCCCGGGACAGGGTCAGATACGCAGTATTTT. It encodes CASSLVPGTGSDTQYF. This chain joins TRBV5-1 and TRBJ2-3; 9 positions match TRBD1. J was trimmed by 4 bases and V by 0 bases; bases with no gene match: 6. CDR1 is SGHRS and CDR2 is YFSETQ in the germline V gene. The length of the CDR3 is 16 residues.

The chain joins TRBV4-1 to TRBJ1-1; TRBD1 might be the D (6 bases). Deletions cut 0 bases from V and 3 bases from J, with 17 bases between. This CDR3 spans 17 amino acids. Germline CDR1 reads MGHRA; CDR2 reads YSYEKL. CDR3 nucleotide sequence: TGCGCCAGCAGCCAAGATTTGGGGGCAGGGAGTTACACTGAAGCTTTCTTT. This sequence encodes CASSQDLGAGSYTEAFF.

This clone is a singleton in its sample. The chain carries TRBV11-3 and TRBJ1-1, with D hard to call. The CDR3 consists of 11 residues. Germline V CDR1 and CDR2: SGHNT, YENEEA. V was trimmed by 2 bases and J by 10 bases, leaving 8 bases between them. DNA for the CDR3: TGTGCCAGCAGCTTACCGGGATCAGCTTTCTTT. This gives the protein CASSLPGSAFF.

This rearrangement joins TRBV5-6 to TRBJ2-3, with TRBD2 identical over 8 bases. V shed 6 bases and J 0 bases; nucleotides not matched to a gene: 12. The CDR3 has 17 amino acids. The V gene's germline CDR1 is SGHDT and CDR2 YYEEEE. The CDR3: CASTTWWPSGSTDTQYF. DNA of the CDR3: TGTGCCAGCACCACTTGGTGGCCTAGCGGGAGCACAGATACGCAGTATTTT.

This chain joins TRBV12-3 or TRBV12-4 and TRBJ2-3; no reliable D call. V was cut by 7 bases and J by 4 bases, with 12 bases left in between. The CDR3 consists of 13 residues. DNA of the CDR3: TGTGCCAGCACCCGGCTAGGCCCAGATACGCAGTATTTT. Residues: CASTRLGPDTQYF.

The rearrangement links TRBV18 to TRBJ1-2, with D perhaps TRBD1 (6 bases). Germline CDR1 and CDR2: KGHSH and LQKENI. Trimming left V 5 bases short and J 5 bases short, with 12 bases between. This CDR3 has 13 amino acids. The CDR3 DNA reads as TGTGCCAGCTCAAGGGGGTCCGCATATGGCTACACCTTC. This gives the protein CASSRGSAYGYTF.

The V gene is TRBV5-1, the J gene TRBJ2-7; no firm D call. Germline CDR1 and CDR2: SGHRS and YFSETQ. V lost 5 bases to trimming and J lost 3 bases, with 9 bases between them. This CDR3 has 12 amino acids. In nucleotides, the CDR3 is TGCGCCAGCAGGACTGAGAGCTACGAGCAGTACTTC. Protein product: CASRTESYEQYF.

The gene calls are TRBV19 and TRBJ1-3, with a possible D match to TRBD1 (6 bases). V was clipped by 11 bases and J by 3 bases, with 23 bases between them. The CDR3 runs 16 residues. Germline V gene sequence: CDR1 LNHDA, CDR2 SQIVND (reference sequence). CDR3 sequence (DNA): TGTGCCGGCAACAGGGTAAGAAGCTGCGATGGAAACACCATATATTTT. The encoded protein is CAGNRVRSCDGNTIYF.

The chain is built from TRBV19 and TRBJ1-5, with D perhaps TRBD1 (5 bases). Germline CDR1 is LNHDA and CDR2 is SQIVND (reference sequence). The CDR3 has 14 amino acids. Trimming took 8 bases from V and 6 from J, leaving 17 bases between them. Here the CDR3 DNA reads TGTGCCAGTGGGGCGGCAGGTGGTTTTCAGCCCCAGCATTTT. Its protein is CASGAAGGFQPQHF.

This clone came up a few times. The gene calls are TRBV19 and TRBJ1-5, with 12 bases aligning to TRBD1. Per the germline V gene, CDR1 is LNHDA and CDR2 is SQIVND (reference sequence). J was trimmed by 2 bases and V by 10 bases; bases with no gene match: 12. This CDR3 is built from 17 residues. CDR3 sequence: CATTSGQGASGNQPQHF. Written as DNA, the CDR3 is TGTGCCACCACTTCGGGACAGGGGGCATCGGGCAATCAGCCCCAGCATTTT.

CDR3 sequence (DNA): TGTGCCAGCAGCCCTGAGGAGACCCAGTACTTC. Amino acids: CASSPEETQYF. This chain links TRBV12-3 or TRBV12-4 with TRBJ2-5; D is unresolved. Trimming took off 6 bases at V and 5 bases at J, with 7 bases between the two ends. The CDR3 extends over 11 amino acids.